The 17 T cell receptor beta chains given below trace back to one sample, sequenced in a study of shared clonotypes between healthy human individuals. The assay was immunoSEQ multiplex PCR, and TCRdb's table has in-frame clones only and misses some. This table has about 1 million clones, approximately 72% appearing once. The sample was memory CD4+ T cells sorted from blood. Subset defined: CD45RA-negative fraction. These receptors were taken from a man between 18 and 29 years old in good health.

The chain uses TRBV5-1 and TRBJ1-1; the D gene is possibly TRBD1 (6 bases). Germline V gene data show CDR1 as SGHRS and CDR2 as YFSETQ. This CDR3 contains 14 residues. Trimming pared 3 bases from V and 7 bases from J, leaving 16 bases between. In DNA, the CDR3 is TGCGCCAGCAGCTCAGAGGGGGGCAGTCTTGAAGCTTTCTTT. Residues: CASSSEGGSLEAFF.

The rearrangement links TRBV19 to TRBJ2-1, with TRBD1 matching 11 bases. There are 13 residues in the CDR3. CDR1 LNHDA and CDR2 SQIVND come from the germline V gene (reference sequence). J was trimmed by 10 bases and V by 6 bases; bases with no gene match: 5. Here the CDR3 reads CASRMDRGLEQFF. In nucleotides, the CDR3 is TGTGCCAGTAGGATGGACAGGGGGCTAGAGCAGTTCTTC.

The genes are TRBV6-5 and TRBJ1-1; weak D call: TRBD1 (5 bases). This CDR3 spans 16 amino acids. CDR1 MNHEY and CDR2 SVGAGI come from the germline V gene. The ends were cut back, 0 bases at V and 4 bases at J, with 15 bases in the middle. The CDR3 DNA reads as TGTGCCAGCAGTTACTCACAGGTTGGGATGGGCACTGAAGCTTTCTTT. It specifies CASSYSQVGMGTEAFF.

The chain employs TRBV10-2 and TRBJ1-1, with 7 positions matching TRBD1. CDR1 WSHSY and CDR2 SAAADI come from the germline V gene. V lost 5 bases and J lost 8; bases outside the gene matches: 8. This CDR3 has 13 residues. DNA for the CDR3: TGCGCCAGCAGTCCCGGGACAGAATGGGAAGCTTTCTTT. It is translated as CASSPGTEWEAFF.

A word on this clone: The same CDR3 arises from other DNA sequences in this sample as well. CDR3 sequence: CASSLEGTGVYEQYF. The CDR3 DNA follows: TGTGCCAGCAGCTTAGAGGGGACAGGTGTATACGAGCAGTACTTC. The chain recombines TRBV11-2 with TRBJ2-7, with TRBD1 matching over 8 bases. Germline V gives CDR1 SGHAT, CDR2 FQNNGV. The CDR3 consists of 15 residues. V lost 0 bases, J lost 4 bases, and 5 bases stayed unmatched.

The chain is built from TRBV6-5 and TRBJ2-5; 7 positions agree with TRBD1. The CDR3 runs 13 residues. V trimming: 5 bases; J trimming: 4 bases; junction bases outside the gene matches: 4. Germline lookup yields CDR1 MNHEY and CDR2 SVGAGI. CDR3 DNA: TGTGCCAGCAGTCGGACAGGACTAGAGACCCAGTACTTC. Translating gives CASSRTGLETQYF.

CDR3 nucleotide sequence: TGTGCCAGCAGCTCAACGGGGTCTACCGGGGAGCTGTTTTTT. Translation gives CASSSTGSTGELFF. This rearrangement joins TRBV5-4 to TRBJ2-2; the D gene is possibly TRBD2 (5 bases). This CDR3 contains 14 residues. V shed 3 bases and J shed 5 bases, with 11 bases lying between them. Per germline, CDR1 SGHNT and CDR2 YYREEE (reference sequence). Based on the CDR3 plus reference TRBV5-4 and TRBJ2-2, the full variable domain is ETGVTQSPTHLIKTRGQQVTLRCSSQSGHNTVSWYQQALGQGPQFIFQYYREEENGRGNFPPRFSGLQFPNYSSELNVNALELDDSALYLCASSSTGSTGELFFGEGSRLTVL.

The table lists this clone with a few counts. This rearrangement joins TRBV7-9 to TRBJ1-3; TRBD1 is a possible D gene (5 bases). Germline V gives CDR1 SEHNR, CDR2 FQNEAQ (reference sequence). The germline V and J ends were trimmed by 8 bases and 4 bases, with 24 bases remaining between them. The CDR3 loop spans 17 amino acids. Here the CDR3 reads CASGPGGGAVLGNTIYF. In nucleotides, the CDR3 is TGTGCCAGCGGGCCCGGAGGTGGGGCCGTCCTCGGAAACACCATATATTTT.

The chain joins TRBV5-1 to TRBJ2-7; 7 bases align to TRBD1. With V trimmed by 2 bases and J by 6 bases, 8 bases remained unmatched. This CDR3 contains 14 residues. From germline, CDR1 is SGHRS and CDR2 YFSETQ. The CDR3: CASSLRYRGSEQYF. Here the CDR3 DNA reads TGCGCCAGCAGCTTACGGTACAGGGGAAGCGAGCAGTACTTC.

This clone was found many times. The gene calls are TRBV9 and TRBJ2-7; 11 positions match TRBD1. This CDR3 has 16 residues. Unmatched junction bases numbered 12, after V lost 3 bases and J lost 7 bases. Germline V gene sequence: CDR1 SGDLS, CDR2 YYNGEE. This CDR3 reads CASSGSGTGGYAEQYF. The CDR3 DNA reads as TGTGCCAGCAGCGGTTCCGGGACAGGGGGTTACGCGGAGCAGTACTTC.

This chain links TRBV5-1 with TRBJ2-3, with 8 bases lining up with TRBD1. The junction had 9 bases not matched to a gene; V was cut back by 4 bases and J by 5 bases. The CDR3 is 15 residues long. Germline V gives CDR1 SGHRS, CDR2 YFSETQ. The CDR3 reads CASSPGQGGQDTQYF. The CDR3, as DNA: TGCGCCAGCAGCCCCGGACAGGGTGGGCAAGATACGCAGTATTTT.

The chain carries TRBV28 and TRBJ1-5, with TRBD1 identical over 9 bases. CDR3 size: 16 residues. V lost 11 bases, J lost 5 bases, and 16 bases stayed unmatched. In germline, CDR1 is MDHEN, CDR2 SYDVKM. The CDR3 spells CAGGTGTGSIDQPQHF. The CDR3 DNA reads as TGTGCCGGGGGGACCGGGACAGGGTCCATCGATCAGCCCCAGCATTTT.

This clone showed up just once. The chain joins TRBV7-6 to TRBJ2-3, with a weak D call TRBD2 (6 bases). V dropped 0 bases and J dropped 1 base, with 8 bases sitting between them. Per germline, CDR1 SGHVS and CDR2 FNYEAQ. This CDR3 is 15 amino acids long. The CDR3: CASSLATGGTDTQYF. CDR3 bases: TGTGCCAGCAGCTTAGCTACGGGAGGCACAGATACGCAGTATTTT.

The genes are TRBV30 and TRBJ2-5, with 13 bases matching TRBD2. CDR3 length equals 15 residues. The ends lost 3 bases at V and 5 bases at J; junction bases unmatched: 6. From germline, CDR1 is GTSNPN and CDR2 SVGIG (reference sequence). CDR3 coding DNA: TGTGCCTGGAGCGGCGGGACTAGCGGGATGGAGACCCAGTACTTC. Its translation is CAWSGGTSGMETQYF. Full variable domain (outside the CDR3, taken from reference TRBV30 and TRBJ2-5): SQTIHQWPATLVQPVGSPLSLECTVEGTSNPNLYWYRQAAGRGLQLLFYSVGIGQISSEVPQNLSASRPQDRQFILSSKKLLLSDSGFYLCAWSGGTSGMETQYFGPGTRLLVL.

This clone has a handful of counts. The gene calls are TRBV7-9 and TRBJ2-7; the match to TRBD1 covers 9 bases. With V trimmed by 5 bases and J by 5 bases, 7 bases remained unmatched. CDR1 is SEHNR, CDR2 FQNEAQ, per germline (reference sequence). CDR3 size: 14 residues. The CDR3 sequence is CASSTYRGPDEQYF. CDR3 sequence (DNA): TGTGCCAGCAGCACCTACAGGGGGCCTGACGAGCAGTACTTC.

The chain has TRBV5-4 and TRBJ2-3; the D is unclear. The CDR3 runs 13 residues. V dropped 1 base and J dropped 5 bases, with 8 bases sitting between them. Germline V gives CDR1 SGHNT, CDR2 YYREEE (reference sequence). CDR3 DNA: TGTGCCAGCAGCTTGTACGGTGGAGATACGCAGTATTTT. Protein: CASSLYGGDTQYF.

The chain links TRBV4-1 to TRBJ2-1; D remains ambiguous. The CDR3 runs to 14 residues. Germline V gives CDR1 MGHRA, CDR2 YSYEKL. With 0 bases removed from V and 9 bases from J, the gap between germline ends came to 12 bases. The CDR3 DNA reads TGCGCCAGCAGCCAAGATCCCTCGGCCGGTGAGCAGTTCTTC. Amino acid sequence: CASSQDPSAGEQFF.